Shown below are 21 T cell receptor beta chains from a single sample sequenced in a study of T cell responses to AZD1222 COVID-19 vaccine. Clones were read by immunoSEQ multiplex PCR, and TCRdb kept only the in-frame ones, dropping some. The sample lists approximately 150,000 clones; approximately 89% were seen once. This sample comprised peripheral blood, obtained 28 days after the second AZD1222 dose. The receptors were sampled from an adult who received the AZD1222 COVID-19 vaccine.

The rearrangement links TRBV5-1 to TRBJ1-1, with 9 bases identical to TRBD1. The trim removed 3 bases at V and 10 bases at J, leaving 7 bases unmatched. This CDR3 spans 13 amino acids. In germline, CDR1 is SGHRS, CDR2 YFSETQ. The CDR3 here is CASSSGTGSGAFF. The CDR3 DNA reads TGCGCCAGCAGCTCTGGGACAGGGTCGGGAGCTTTCTTT.

This clone was counted only a few times. The rearrangement uses TRBV3-1 (or the pseudogene TRBV3-2) and TRBJ2-6; D is ambiguous. Trimming took off 1 base at V and 0 bases at J, with 10 bases between the two ends. The germline V gene encodes CDR1 LGHDT and CDR2 YNNKEL (reference sequence). The CDR3 runs 17 residues. CDR3 sequence: CASSQGGSISGANVLTF. The CDR3 nucleotides are TGTGCCAGCAGCCAAGGCGGATCGATCTCTGGGGCCAACGTCCTGACTTTC.

This clone appeared once. The chain joins TRBV29-1 to TRBJ2-1, with D possibly being TRBD2 (5 bases). Deletions cut 5 bases from V and 3 bases from J, with 8 bases between. The CDR3 spans 12 residues. The germline V gene has CDR1 SQVTM and CDR2 ANQGSEA. CDR3 DNA: TGCAGCGTTTCGGGATACTACAATGAGCAGTTCTTC. Translated: CSVSGYYNEQFF.

V and J are TRBV5-5 and TRBJ2-1; possibly TRBD2 for D (7 bases). Per germline, CDR1 SGHKS and CDR2 YYEKEE (reference sequence). CDR3 size: 17 residues. V was cut by 1 base and J by 4 bases, with 18 bases left in between. CDR3 protein: CASSLSISSGTYNEQFF. CDR3 coding DNA: TGTGCCAGCAGCTTGTCTATTTCAAGCGGGACATACAATGAGCAGTTCTTC.

Only one count was recorded for this clone. The chain joins TRBV19 to TRBJ2-5; no clear D. CDR1 LNHDA and CDR2 SQIVND come from the germline V gene (reference sequence). V dropped 6 bases and J dropped 1 base, with 9 bases sitting between them. This CDR3 contains 13 residues. In DNA, the CDR3 is TGTGCCAGTAGGTCGGGCTCCCAAGAGACCCAGTACTTC. Protein product: CASRSGSQETQYF. Full variable domain (outside the CDR3, taken from reference TRBV19 and TRBJ2-5): DGGITQSPKYLFRKEGQNVTLSCEQNLNHDAMYWYRQDPGQGLRLIYYSQIVNDFQKGDIAEGYSVSREKKESFPLTVTSAQKNPTAFYLCASRSGSQETQYFGPGTRLLVL.

This rearrangement joins TRBV7-3 to TRBJ2-1, with TRBD2 as a possible D gene (6 bases). This CDR3 has 15 amino acids. Trimming removed 5 bases from V and 1 base from J, with 12 bases in between. Germline V lookup: CDR1 SGHTA, CDR2 FQGTGA. CDR3 residues: CASSQTGTSYNEQFF. In DNA, the CDR3 is TGTGCCAGCAGCCAGACCGGGACTTCCTACAATGAGCAGTTCTTC.

This chain uses TRBV27 with TRBJ1-4, with D unclear. With 1 base removed from V and 0 bases from J, the gap between germline ends came to 9 bases. Germline V gives CDR1 MNHEY, CDR2 SMNVEV (reference sequence). The CDR3 is 16 amino acids. The CDR3 sequence is CASSLLFSTTNEKLFF. CDR3 sequence (DNA): TGTGCCAGCAGTTTATTATTTTCCACAACTAATGAAAAACTGTTTTTT.

This chain uses TRBV25-1 with TRBJ1-5; D possibly corresponds to TRBD1 (6 bases). The ends were cut back, 4 bases at V and 2 bases at J, with 21 bases in the middle. The V gene's germline CDR1 is MGHDK and CDR2 SYGVNS. This CDR3 region has 18 residues. The CDR3 reads CASSVSLDSALGNQPQHF. CDR3 nucleotides: TGTGCCAGCAGTGTCTCCCTGGACAGCGCCTTAGGCAATCAGCCCCAGCATTTT.

Details on this clone: One junction end does not reproduce the germline sequence, and a read error may be involved. The chain has TRBV4-1 and TRBJ2-7, with D possibly called TRBD1 or TRBD2 (6 bases each). Germline CDR1 MGHRA, CDR2 YSYEKL. CDR3 size: 16 residues. CDR3 DNA sequence: TGCGCCAGCAGCCAAGACTGGGGGGCCAGGTCCTCCGAGCAGTACTTC. This gives the protein CASSQDWGARSSEQYF.

The rearrangement uses TRBV6-2 or TRBV6-3 and TRBJ1-6; no clear D. The CDR3 has 16 residues. V was shortened by 0 bases and J by 0 bases, with 6 bases between the two germline ends. Per germline, CDR1 MNHEY and CDR2 SVGEGT. CDR3 loop: CASSYSRSSYNSPLHF. The CDR3 DNA reads TGTGCCAGCAGTTACTCTAGGAGCTCCTATAATTCACCCCTCCACTTT.

The J gene is TRBJ1-1, the V gene TRBV2; D is unclear. Germline V gene data show CDR1 as SNHLY and CDR2 as FYNNEI. The V and J ends lost 3 bases and 2 bases respectively, with 16 bases between them. CDR3 size: 16 residues. CDR3 sequence reads: CASSEEKEGRNTEAFF. CDR3 nucleotides: TGTGCCAGCAGTGAGGAGAAAGAAGGCCGAAACACTGAAGCTTTCTTT.

The V call is TRBV6-6, the J call TRBJ1-5; TRBD1 might be the D (5 bases). Trimming took off 6 bases at V and 5 bases at J, with 14 bases between the two ends. There are 14 residues in the CDR3. Germline CDR1 MNHNY, CDR2 SVGAGI (reference sequence). The CDR3 coding sequence is TGTGCCAGCAGGGCAGGGAGTGGAGATCAGCCCCAGCATTTT. Its translation is CASRAGSGDQPQHF.

This rearrangement joins TRBV2 to TRBJ1-1, with TRBD1 as a possible D gene (6 bases). Between the trimmed V and J ends, which lost 9 bases and 1 base, there was a span of 12 bases. The CDR3 length is 13 residues. From germline, CDR1 is SNHLY and CDR2 FYNNEI. The CDR3 here is CASYGQPNTEAFF. The CDR3 DNA is TGTGCCAGTTATGGACAGCCGAACACTGAAGCTTTCTTT. Full variable domain (rest looked up from reference TRBV2 and TRBJ1-1): EPEVTQTPSHQVTQMGQEVILRCVPISNHLYFYWYRQILGQKVEFLVSFYNNEISEKSEIFDDQFSVERPDGSNFTLKIRSTKLEDSAMYFCASYGQPNTEAFFGQGTRLTVV.

The DNA for the CDR3 is TGTGCCACCAGTGACCGAGAACTAGGGGACACAGATACGCAGTATTTT. Translated, it gives CATSDRELGDTDTQYF. This chain links TRBV24-1 with TRBJ2-3, with D perhaps being TRBD1 or TRBD2 (5 bases each). CDR3 length: 16 amino acids. V gave up 4 bases and J gave up 2 bases, with 15 bases separating them. Germline V gene lookup returns CDR1 KGHDR and CDR2 SFDVKD.

This clone was recorded a few times. This chain links TRBV19 with TRBJ2-3, with a tentative D call TRBD2 (6 bases). Trimming pared 3 bases from V and 6 bases from J, leaving 22 bases between. Germline CDR1 is LNHDA and CDR2 is SQIVND (reference sequence). The CDR3 is 17 residues long. The CDR3 sequence is CASSMSRVGGAPDTQYF. The CDR3 nucleotides read TGTGCCAGTAGTATGAGCCGGGTCGGCGGGGCCCCTGATACGCAGTATTTT.

This chain uses TRBV6-5 with TRBJ2-7; TRBD2 matches 7 bases. Looked up from germline, CDR1 is MNHEY and CDR2 is SVGAGI. Trimming took 6 bases from V and 4 from J; bases not matched to a gene: 12. The CDR3 loop spans 15 amino acids. CDR3 in DNA: TGTGCCAGCAGCCAAAACCGGGACTACCGGTACGAGCAGTACTTC. Translated, it gives CASSQNRDYRYEQYF.

This sequence joins TRBV1 and TRBJ2-2; the D call in the table, TRBD2, was not verified against the DNA. TRBV1 is assigned pseudogene status. CDR3 length: 19 amino acids. CDR3 protein: CTSSERSETSPVYTGELFF. DNA of the CDR3: TGCACCAGCAGCGAAAGATCGGAGACTAGCCCGGTCTACACCGGGGAGCTGTTTTTT.

V usage is TRBV5-1 and J usage is TRBJ2-5, with TRBD2 matching over 7 bases. There are 15 residues in the CDR3. Looked up from germline, CDR1 is SGHRS and CDR2 is YFSETQ. J lost 5 bases, V lost 0 bases, and 7 bases had no gene match. The CDR3 loop is CASSLASGSWETQYF. The CDR3, as DNA: TGCGCCAGCAGCTTGGCTAGCGGATCGTGGGAGACCCAGTACTTC.

The chain has TRBV12-5 and TRBJ1-3; D uncertain. CDR3 size: 12 residues. V lost 1 base and J 4 bases, leaving 2 bases between the germline ends. Germline V CDR1 and CDR2: LGHNT, FRNRAP. The CDR3 DNA sequence: TGTGCTAGTGGTTTGGACGGAAACACCATATATTTT. Translating gives CASGLDGNTIYF.

The V call is TRBV6-1, the J call TRBJ1-1; a weak D match, TRBD1 (5 bases). V lost 3 bases, J lost 5 bases, and 10 bases lay in between. The CDR3 runs to 13 residues. Per germline, CDR1 MNHNS and CDR2 SASEGT. The CDR3 is CASSDAGDTEAFF. The CDR3 DNA follows: TGTGCCAGCAGTGACGCGGGGGATACTGAAGCTTTCTTT.

The J gene is TRBJ1-5, the V gene TRBV5-1, with unresolved D. With 0 bases removed from V and 0 bases from J, the gap between germline ends came to 10 bases. CDR1 SGHRS and CDR2 YFSETQ come from the germline V gene. This CDR3 is built from 16 residues. CDR3 coding DNA: TGCGCCAGCAGCTTGGAGGGTCCCTATAGCAATCAGCCCCAGCATTTT. Its translation: CASSLEGPYSNQPQHF.